Each of the 23 T cell receptor beta chains below was sequenced from the same sample in a study of blood T cell repertoires in COVID-19. The method was immunoSEQ multiplex PCR; TCRdb's version includes in-frame clones alone and lacks a portion of them. The sample includes over 200,000 clones, around 80% of them seen just once. The sequencing sample was made of PBMCs or T cells enriched from blood (not recorded which). The receptors originated from a man in his 60s who had recovered from COVID-19.

This clone has only a few counts. This chain uses TRBV6-2 or TRBV6-3 with TRBJ2-5; a weak D match, TRBD1 (6 bases). The CDR3 totals 13 residues. Between the trimmed V and J ends, which lost 2 bases and 4 bases, there was a span of 8 bases. CDR1 and CDR2 from the germline V gene are MNHEY and SVGEGT. The CDR3 DNA is TGTGCCAGCAGTTACGCCAGGGGAGAGACCCAGTACTTC. Amino acids: CASSYARGETQYF.

This clone has just a few counts. V usage is TRBV9 and J usage is TRBJ1-2, with TRBD1 matching 8 bases. Germline V gene lookup returns CDR1 SGDLS and CDR2 YYNGEE. V dropped 3 bases and J dropped 2; count of bases not matched to a gene: 6. The CDR3 runs to 15 residues. The CDR3 reads CASSESTGANYGYTF. CDR3 DNA: TGTGCCAGCAGCGAATCGACAGGGGCCAACTATGGCTACACCTTC.

The CDR3 region has the DNA TGTGCCAGTAGTATGGGACAGTCATTCAATGAGCAGTTCTTC. It codes for CASSMGQSFNEQFF. V and J are TRBV19 and TRBJ2-1; 7 positions agree with TRBD1. CDR1 and CDR2 (germline): LNHDA, SQIVND (reference sequence). The J segment lost 6 bases and the V segment lost 3 bases, leaving 5 bases of the junction unmatched. The CDR3 consists of 14 residues.

This clone was detected only once. This chain connects TRBV5-6 to TRBJ2-3, with TRBD1 matching over 9 bases. Trimming took 4 bases from V and 5 from J; bases not matched to a gene: 8. The CDR3 consists of 15 residues. The germline V gene encodes CDR1 SGHDT and CDR2 YYEEEE. The CDR3 DNA is TGTGCCAGCAGCCTCCGGGACAGGGTTGTAGATACGCAGTATTTT. Its protein product is CASSLRDRVVDTQYF.

This clone appeared a few times. This sequence joins TRBV7-2 and TRBJ2-3; D is possibly TRBD2 (6 bases). CDR1 and CDR2 (germline): SGHTA, FQGNSA. Trimming took off 1 base at V and 9 bases at J, with 11 bases between the two ends. CDR3 length equals 13 residues. Here the CDR3 reads CASSLVGSGTQYF. The CDR3 region has the DNA TGTGCCAGCAGCTTAGTTGGTAGCGGCACGCAGTATTTT. Looking up the rest from reference TRBV7-2 and TRBJ2-3 gives the full variable domain: GAGVSQSPSNKVTEKGKDVELRCDPISGHTALYWYRQSLGQGLEFLIYFQGNSAPDKSGLPSDRFSAERTGGSVSTLTIQRTQQEDSAVYLCASSLVGSGTQYFGPGTRLTVL.

The CDR3 sequence is CASSYAGTVQETQYF. The CDR3 nucleotides are TGTGCCAGCAGTTACGCTGGGACAGTCCAAGAGACCCAGTACTTC. The chain joins TRBV6-5 to TRBJ2-5; 7 nucleotides align to TRBD1. V was clipped by 2 bases and J by 1 base; unmatched bases: 4. The CDR3 extends over 15 amino acids. Germline V gene sequence: CDR1 MNHEY, CDR2 SVGAGI.

The chain couples TRBV6-5 to TRBJ1-2, with TRBD1 identical over 8 bases. The CDR3 is made up of 14 amino acids. The V segment lost 7 bases and the J segment 6 bases; nucleotides outside the gene matches: 10. Germline V gene lookup returns CDR1 MNHEY and CDR2 SVGAGI. The DNA for the CDR3 is TGTGCCAGCATTTTGACAGGGGCCGCCAATGGCTACACCTTC. Its translation: CASILTGAANGYTF.

The rearrangement uses TRBV5-4 and TRBJ1-6, with 7 bases aligning to TRBD1. This CDR3 contains 14 residues. CDR1 and CDR2 from the germline V gene are SGHNT and YYREEE (reference sequence). V lost 3 bases to trimming and J lost 7 bases; unmatched junction nucleotides: 4. CDR3 nucleotide sequence: TGTGCCAGCAGCTCCGGGACAGACAATTCACCCCTCCACTTT. Translating it yields CASSSGTDNSPLHF.

This chain joins TRBV5-1 and TRBJ1-2; 8 positions match TRBD1. V shed 2 bases, J shed 6 bases, and the junction held 6 bases outside the gene matches. This CDR3 contains 14 residues. Germline CDR1 SGHRS, CDR2 YFSETQ. The CDR3 bases are TGCGCCAGCAGCTTCAGGGGGCGCGATGATGGCTACACCTTC. It yields the protein CASSFRGRDDGYTF.

The chain is built from TRBV5-4 and TRBJ2-7; TRBD2 agrees at 11 bases. The germline V gene has CDR1 SGHNT and CDR2 YYREEE (reference sequence). V gave up 4 bases and J gave up 6 bases; unmatched junction bases: 9. This CDR3 spans 15 amino acids. CDR3 nucleotides: TGTGCCAGCAGCCCGCATAGCGGGGGGGTTCGCGAGCAGTACTTC. Translating gives CASSPHSGGVREQYF.

Turning to this clone: The same CDR3 can be traced to other DNA sequences in this sample. This rearrangement joins TRBV6-5 to TRBJ2-7; 7 bases fit TRBD1. CDR3 length: 15 residues. The germline CDR1 and CDR2 sequences are MNHEY and SVGAGI. Trimming cost V 0 bases and J 1 base; bases outside gene matches: 3. This CDR3 reads CASSYSNRGSYEQYF. CDR3 nucleotide sequence: TGTGCCAGCAGTTACTCAAACAGGGGATCCTACGAGCAGTACTTC.

The rearrangement joins TRBV14 to TRBJ1-4; D gene ambiguous. The CDR3 is made up of 13 amino acids. V shed 1 base and J shed 7 bases, with 7 bases lying between them. Germline V gives CDR1 SGHDN, CDR2 FVKESK. CDR3 nucleotide sequence: TGTGCCAGCAGCCAAGTTCGCGGTGAAAAACTGTTTTTT. It is translated as CASSQVRGEKLFF. The full variable domain, with the rest looked up from reference TRBV14 and TRBJ1-4, is EAGVTQFPSHSVIEKGQTVTLRCDPISGHDNLYWYRRVMGKEIKFLLHFVKESKQDESGMPNNRFLAERTGGTYSTLKVQPAELEDSGVYFCASSQVRGEKLFFGSGTQLSVL.

This chain joins TRBV6-2 or TRBV6-3 and TRBJ1-1; D remains unclear. Trimming left V 6 bases short and J 0 bases short, with 14 bases between. The CDR3 covers 15 residues. Per the germline V gene, CDR1 is MNHEY and CDR2 is SVGEGT. The CDR3 bases are TGTGCCAGCAGCTCAGGTGGGCAGTTGAACACTGAAGCTTTCTTT. This codes for CASSSGGQLNTEAFF.

The chain links TRBV27 to TRBJ2-1; TRBD2 is a possible D gene (6 bases). V dropped 2 bases and J dropped 0 bases, with 8 bases sitting between them. This CDR3 contains 15 residues. Germline assignment: CDR1 MNHEY and CDR2 SMNVEV (reference sequence). CDR3 protein: CASSLGGSSYNEQFF. CDR3 in DNA: TGTGCCAGCAGTTTAGGGGGGAGCTCCTACAATGAGCAGTTCTTC.

This clone occurred once. The chain links TRBV6-5 to TRBJ2-6, with D unclear. Germline lookup yields CDR1 MNHEY and CDR2 SVGAGI. There are 14 residues in the CDR3. The V gene lost 9 bases and the J gene lost 0 bases, with 9 bases spanning the gap. The CDR3 DNA reads TGTGCCAGTAGAGGCTTCTCTGGGGCCAACGTCCTGACTTTC. Its protein product is CASRGFSGANVLTF.

In this sample, this clone is medium-sized. J is TRBJ1-2 and V is TRBV9; 8 bases line up with TRBD1. V lost 6 bases, J lost 7 bases, and 11 bases stayed unmatched. The CDR3 has 14 residues. Germline V gives CDR1 SGDLS, CDR2 YYNGEE. As DNA, the CDR3 is TGTGCCAGCAACTCCCCAGGGGGCGGGGTTGGCTACACCTTC. Its translation is CASNSPGGGVGYTF.

This clone is a singleton in its sample. The chain joins TRBV5-1 to TRBJ1-6; 7 nucleotides align to TRBD1. Germline V CDR1 and CDR2: SGHRS, YFSETQ. V shed 3 bases, J shed 7 bases, and the junction held 7 bases outside the gene matches. This CDR3 has 15 amino acids. This CDR3 reads CASSSAGTENSPLHF. The CDR3 DNA is TGCGCCAGCAGCTCCGCCGGGACAGAGAATTCACCCCTCCACTTT.

This clone was counted only a few times. The rearrangement uses TRBV4-3 and TRBJ1-5, with 7 bases identical to TRBD1. Germline V CDR1 and CDR2: LGHNA, YSLEER. V was clipped by 0 bases and J by 9 bases; unmatched bases: 8. The length of the CDR3 is 15 residues. The CDR3 protein is CASSQDTGEMRPQHF. The DNA of the CDR3 is TGCGCCAGCAGCCAAGATACAGGGGAGATGCGGCCCCAGCATTTT.

This clone was seen a few times. The chain carries TRBV5-3 and TRBJ1-5; 7 nucleotides agree with TRBD1. TRBV5-3 is identified as an open reading frame with a role that is uncertain. V was pared by 5 bases and J by 2 bases, with 7 bases of the junction left unmatched. The CDR3 sequence is 15 residues long. The DNA of the CDR3 is TGTGCCAGAAGTTTTGACAGGGAGCGCAATCAGCCCCAGCATTTT. This encodes CARSFDRERNQPQHF.

This clone has a single count. This chain connects TRBV9 to TRBJ1-1; TRBD1 agrees at 7 bases. After removal of 4 bases from V and 3 bases from J, the junction contained 6 bases not matched to a gene. CDR1 SGDLS and CDR2 YYNGEE come from the germline V gene. The length of the CDR3 is 14 residues. This CDR3 reads CASSTGARDTEAFF. The CDR3 bases are TGTGCCAGCAGCACAGGGGCCCGGGACACTGAAGCTTTCTTT.

This clone was observed a handful of times. The V and J genes are TRBV25-1 and TRBJ1-4, with TRBD1 identical over 7 bases. The V segment lost 2 bases and the J segment 6 bases; nucleotides outside the gene matches: 6. Germline values: CDR1 MGHDK, CDR2 SYGVNS. This CDR3 contains 15 residues. The CDR3 bases are TGTGCCAGCAGTGAAAGACAGGGACACTATGAAAAACTGTTTTTT. Amino acid sequence: CASSERQGHYEKLFF.

The chain joins TRBV5-8 to TRBJ2-5; 10 bases agree with TRBD1. Unmatched junction bases numbered 7, after V lost 4 bases and J lost 4 bases. Germline CDR1 and CDR2: SGHTS and YDEGEE. This CDR3 is built from 15 residues. The DNA for the CDR3 is TGTGCCAGCAGCAACCGGGACAGGGGAGGAGAGACCCAGTACTTC. Translation gives CASSNRDRGGETQYF.

The V call is TRBV6-6, the J call TRBJ1-4, with D maybe TRBD1 (5 bases). This CDR3 comprises 12 residues. Trimming shortened V by 6 bases and J by 12 bases, and 14 bases separated the two germline ends. CDR1 is MNHNY, CDR2 SVGAGI, per germline (reference sequence). The CDR3 bases are TGTGCCAGCAGGAAAGACAGTCTCGAACTGTTTTTT. Translation gives CASRKDSLELFF.